Listed below are T cell receptor beta chains from one sample, sequenced in a study of T cell repertoires in cytomegalovirus infection. One entry per CDR3 protein, called by TCRdb with MiXCR from the reads. The table shows about 680,000 distinct CDR3 sequences, with roughly 24% occurring only once. The specimen was CD8+ T cells from PBMCs. Receptor source: a human donor in good health (CMV status not recorded). Some clones in this sample may be carry-over from other donors' samples. CDR3s include the opening cysteine and the closing phenylalanine or tryptophan. D genes are given only for firm matches. Size is omitted from some rows. Given values are once, few, many or a class for expanded clones.

TRBJ2-7 NA NA TRBV5-1 14 TGCGCCAGCAGCTTGTCGGTGGGGCTTTACGAGCAGTACTTC CASSLSVGLYEQYF
TRBJ2-1 NA NA TRBV7-6 14 TGTGCCAGCAGCTTGCAGGGATCTATGAATGAGCAGTTCTTC CASSLQGSMNEQFF
TRBJ1-4 NA NA TRBV7-9 16 TGTGCCAGCAGCTTAGGGGACCCGAGGAGTAATGAAAAACTGTTTTTT CASSLGDPRSNEKLFF
TRBJ2-1 NA NA TRBV6-2/TRBV6-3 14 TGTGCCAGCAGTTACTCGACAACCTACAATGAGCAGTTCTTC CASSYSTTYNEQFF
TRBJ1-1 TRBD1 NA TRBV5-4 14 TGTGCCAGCAGCTTGGGGCAGGGGGAATCTGAAGCTTTCTTT CASSLGQGESEAFF
TRBJ1-5 NA many TRBV7-2 16 TGTGCCAGCAGCCCTCCGGGACAAGAACCGAATCAGCCCCAGCATTTT CASSPPGQEPNQPQHF
TRBJ1-1 NA many TRBV2 15 TGTGCCAGCAGAGGGGCCGCCACGATGAACACTGAAGCTTTCTTT CASRGAATMNTEAFF
TRBJ1-3 TRBD1 NA TRBV7-9 14 TGTGCCAGCAGCGGGGGGACAGCTGGAAACACCATATATTTT CASSGGTAGNTIYF
TRBJ1-2 TRBD1 few TRBV29-1 16 TGCAGCGTTGACAATGGAGGGACAGGGGGCTGGGATGGCTACACCTTC CSVDNGGTGGWDGYTF
TRBJ2-2 NA NA TRBV11-2 16 TGTGCCAGCAGCGGCCGCTGGCAGGGCGACACCGGGGAGCTGTTTTTT CASSGRWQGDTGELFF
TRBJ2-7 NA NA TRBV27 14 TGTGCCAGCAGCCCCGGGACGAATACCTACGAGCAGTACTTC CASSPGTNTYEQYF
TRBJ1-2 NA many TRBV7-6 16 TGTGCCAGCAGCCCAGAGGCCGGTTTAGGTGTTCATGGCTACACCTTC CASSPEAGLGVHGYTF
TRBJ2-3 NA few TRBV7-2 17 TGTGCCAGCAGCTTAGTAGGTTTGGTGGGACGGACAGATACGCAGTATTTT CASSLVGLVGRTDTQYF
TRBJ1-1 NA NA TRBV27 14 TGTGCCAGCAGTGAACAGACTATGAACACTGAAGCTTTCTTT CASSEQTMNTEAFF
TRBJ1-1 TRBD1 many TRBV12-3/TRBV12-4 15 TGTGCCAGCAGTTTTCAAAGACAGGGGAAGACTGAAGCTTTCTTT CASSFQRQGKTEAFF
TRBJ2-7 NA many TRBV7-2 14 TGTGCCAGCAGCTCGGGGCACCTTAGGTCCGAGCAGTACTTC CASSSGHLRSEQYF
TRBJ2-3 NA NA TRBV4-2 17 TGTGCCAGCAGCCCACGCGCGGGGCCGGATAGCACAGATACGCAGTATTTT CASSPRAGPDSTDTQYF
TRBJ2-1 NA NA TRBV20-1 14 TGCAGTGCCCTACAGGCCCTAAGTCCCAATGAGCAGTTCTTC CSALQALSPNEQFF
TRBJ1-5 NA few TRBV6-2/TRBV6-3 13 TGTGCCAGCAGTTACCCGGGTAATCAGCCCCAGCATTTT CASSYPGNQPQHF
TRBJ2-1 TRBD2 few TRBV14 18 TGTGCCAGCAGCCAAGAATCGGGGGGGTACCCGGCCTACAATGAGCAGTTCTTC CASSQESGGYPAYNEQFF
TRBJ2-5 TRBD2 few TRBV28 15 TGTGCCAGCAGTCCCGCATTAGCGGGATCAGAGACCCAGTACTTC CASSPALAGSETQYF
TRBJ2-2 NA many TRBV28 15 TGTGCCACCAACGTTTACAATGCGAACACCGGGGAGCTGTTTTTT CATNVYNANTGELFF
TRBJ2-7 TRBD1 NA TRBV7-4 15 TGTACCAGCAGCTTAGGGGACAGGGTGAAAGACGAGCAGTACTTC CTSSLGDRVKDEQYF
TRBJ1-5 TRBD1 few TRBV7-9 14 TGTGCCAGCAGCTCCGGGACAGGGAGGCAGCCCCAGCATTTT CASSSGTGRQPQHF
TRBJ2-2 NA once TRBV12-3/TRBV12-4 14 TGTGCCAGCAGTTCCGACTTCAGGTCCGGGGAGCTGTTTTTT CASSSDFRSGELFF
TRBJ1-1 NA NA TRBV6-2/TRBV6-3 13 TGTGCCACCAGTTACGGTCGGGGGACTGAAGCTTTCTTT CATSYGRGTEAFF
TRBJ2-7 NA NA TRBV20-1 14 TGCAGTGCTAGAGTCGCGGGGTGGAACTACGAGCAGTACTTC CSARVAGWNYEQYF
TRBJ1-1 NA NA TRBV6-1 17 TGTGCCAGCATCTCCAGGCTCCGGACAGAGGCGGCCACTGAAGCTTTCTTT CASISRLRTEAATEAFF
TRBJ2-3 TRBD2 NA TRBV5-4 14 TGTGCCAGCAGTCAAGCGGGGGAGAGAGATACGCAGTATTTT CASSQAGERDTQYF
TRBJ1-6 NA NA TRBV28 16 TGTGCCAGCACCCCCGAGACCGGGGGCGTTAATTCACCCCTCCACTTT CASTPETGGVNSPLHF
TRBJ1-5 NA few TRBV7-9 16 TGTGCCAGCAGCTCCCCTCTCGAGGGGGACTATCAGCCCCAGCATTTT CASSSPLEGDYQPQHF
TRBJ1-2 NA NA TRBV19 12 TGTGTCAGTACGAGGACTGACTATGGCTACACCTTC CVSTRTDYGYTF
TRBJ2-3 TRBD2 many TRBV7-8 16 TGTGCCAGCAGCCCCATGGGAGGGAGGGAATCAGATACGCAGTATTTT CASSPMGGRESDTQYF
TRBJ2-7 NA NA TRBV7-9 13 TGTGCCAGCAGCTCTGATTCGGTCTACGAGCAGTACTTC CASSSDSVYEQYF
TRBJ2-5 TRBD1 many TRBV27 15 TGTGCCAGCAGTTTTCACGGGACAGGGCTGGAGACCCAGTACTTC CASSFHGTGLETQYF
TRBJ2-7 TRBD1 NA TRBV20-1 13 TGCAGTGCTTACCCCGGGACAGTCTACGAGCAGTACTTC CSAYPGTVYEQYF
TRBJ1-1 TRBD1 NA TRBV6-6 17 TGTGCCAGCAGTTACCTACAGGGGGGCACCATGAACACTGAAGCTTTCTTT CASSYLQGGTMNTEAFF
TRBJ2-5 TRBD1 NA TRBV28 14 TGTGTCAGCAGTGGCAGGGGGTACCAAGAGACCCAGTACTTC CVSSGRGYQETQYF
TRBJ1-2 NA once TRBV7-9 12 TGTGCCAGCCAAAGGACACCTTATGGCTACACCTTC CASQRTPYGYTF
TRBJ2-6 NA few TRBV12-3/TRBV12-4 15 TGTGCCAGCACAGTATGGGGGTCTGGGGCCAACGTCCTGACTTTC CASTVWGSGANVLTF
TRBJ2-1 NA NA TRBV29-1 16 TGCAGCGTTGAGGGGGTGACTATGGGTTCCTACAATGAGCAGTTCTTC CSVEGVTMGSYNEQFF
TRBJ2-3 NA NA TRBV5-4 14 TGTGCCAGCAGCTTGACAGGTCGCACAGATACGCAGTATTTT CASSLTGRTDTQYF
TRBJ2-1 NA many TRBV27 14 TGTGCCAGCAGTTTTAGGGGGGCCTACAATGAGCAGTTCTTC CASSFRGAYNEQFF
TRBJ1-2 NA many TRBV7-2 16 TGTGCCAGCAGCTTAGAGGTTTGGCAGGCTAACTATGGCTACACCTTC CASSLEVWQANYGYTF
TRBJ2-3 NA many TRBV12-3/TRBV12-4 16 TGTGCCAGCAGTACCTACGGGACTTCGAAGTGGGATACGCAGTATTTT CASSTYGTSKWDTQYF
TRBJ2-1 TRBD2 NA TRBV19 16 TGTGCCAGTAGTATGGAGCGGGAGAGCTCCTACAATGAGCAGTTCTTC CASSMERESSYNEQFF
TRBJ2-1 NA many TRBV7-2 18 TGTGCCAGCAGCTTAGCGTCAGTATCGTCCCCCCTTTACAATGAGCAGTTCTTC CASSLASVSSPLYNEQFF
TRBJ1-5 NA few TRBV20-1 14 TGCAGTGTCAGAGGGGCAGCTTTCAATCAGCCCCAGCATTTT CSVRGAAFNQPQHF